The clone carrying this T cell receptor (beta chain) was observed once. The protocol was immunoSEQ multiplex PCR, while the TCRdb copy is restricted to in-frame clones and leaves out a portion. Here the sample spans 15,000 to 20,000 clones, about 80% being singletons. This record comes from a study of somatic mutations in cytotoxic T cells in rheumatoid arthritis. The germline V gene has CDR1 SGDLS and CDR2 YYNGEE. This CDR3 is 13 amino acids long. V was cut by 0 bases and J by 5 bases, with 7 bases left in between. This receptor was identified in an adult with rheumatoid arthritis. The chain joins TRBV9 to TRBJ2-3; no reliable D call. The sample comprised CD8+ T cells sorted from blood. CDR3: CASSVGALDTQYF. The CDR3 nucleotides read TGTGCCAGCAGCGTAGGAGCGTTAGATACGCAGTATTTT.